This TCR beta chain was retrieved from a study of cytotoxic CD8 clonotypes in ibrutinib-treated CLL. Study information: The group held 11 relapsed/refractory and about 15 treatment-naive patients, with some 17 IGHV unmutated.

To note about this clone: Its antigen is currently unknown.

From germline, CDR1 is SEHNR and CDR2 FQNEAQ (reference sequence). J lost 5 bases, V lost 2 bases, and 6 bases had no gene match. The CDR3 length is 17 residues. General study findings and limits: Once treatment began, public clonotypes, which were uncommon, contracted or stayed stable.

The method was immunoSEQ multiplex PCR; TCRdb's version includes in-frame clones alone and lacks a portion of them. The sample lists approximately 100,000 clones, roughly 80% occurring once. This chain connects TRBV7-9 to TRBJ2-1; TRBD2 agrees at 13 bases. The sample here was PBMCs, taken after 24 months of ibrutinib treatment. This clonotype was sampled from a human donor with chronic lymphocytic leukemia. CDR3 loop: CASSLSVGTSGNNEQFF. In nucleotides, the CDR3 is TGTGCCAGCAGCTTAAGTGTTGGGACTAGCGGGAACAATGAGCAGTTCTTC. Drawing the rest from reference TRBV7-9 and TRBJ2-1, the complete variable domain is DTGVSQNPRHKITKRGQNVTFRCDPISEHNRLYWYRQTLGQGPEFLTYFQNEAQLEKSRLLSDRFSAERPKGSFSTLEIQRTEQGDSAMYLCASSLSVGTSGNNEQFFGPGTRLTVL.